This TCR beta chain was sequenced during a study of blood T cell repertoires in COVID-19. Study-wide background: Samples came from the United States, Italy and Spain, spanning acute and convalescent COVID-19. Sources were T cells, B-cell-depleted T cells, or PBMCs; the material itself was cDNA or gDNA.

CDR1 and CDR2 from the germline V gene are SGHNT and YENEEA. The V end was cut by 5 bases, the J end by 6 bases, with 12 bases between. There are 13 residues in the CDR3. As originally analysed: Amplification from reference gene primers served as the basis for estimated nucleated cell counts. The repertoire was sequenced with immunoSEQ multiplex PCR; TCRdb's copy has only in-frame clones and lacks some. The V and J calls and clone size come from that table; D and trimming were worked out from the DNA. The sample has about 190,000 clones, less than 85% seen once. The chain joins TRBV11-3 to TRBJ2-3; TRBD1 might be the D (6 bases). This receptor was taken from a man in his fifties or sixties who had recovered from COVID-19. Sequencing was performed on peripheral blood. DNA of the CDR3: TGTGCCAGCAGCACCCCTCAGGGGGATACGCAGTATTTT. It specifies CASSTPQGDTQYF. Based on the CDR3 plus reference TRBV11-3 and TRBJ2-3, the full variable domain is EAGVVQSPRYKIIEKKQPVAFWCNPISGHNTLYWYLQNLGQGPELLIRYENEEAVDDSQLPKDRFSAERLKGVDSTLKIQPAELGDSAVYLCASSTPQGDTQYFGPGTRLTVL.